This T cell receptor (beta chain) was captured in a study of blood T cell repertoires in COVID-19. Study-wide context: PBMCs, B-cell-depleted T cells, or T cells provided the cDNA or gDNA that made up the material.

This CDR3 contains 14 residues. Germline values: CDR1 MNHNY, CDR2 SVGAGI (reference sequence). The V gene end was trimmed by 6 bases and the J gene end by 6 bases; junction bases not matched to a gene: 4. Original processing notes: Researchers report that nucleated cell counts were estimated from reference gene primer amplification. Produced via immunoSEQ multiplex PCR; TCRdb's table is partial and in-frame only. The V and J calls and the clone size are those of that table, but D and trimming were determined from the DNA. The data hold more than 200,000 clones, with 86% observed a single time. The sequenced sample consisted of peripheral blood. V usage is TRBV6-6 and J usage is TRBJ2-2, with 10 bases matching TRBD1. The receptor was isolated from a woman aged 45 to 65 with acute or convalescent COVID-19. The CDR3 reads CASRDRGRAGELFF. The CDR3 nucleotides read TGTGCCAGCAGAGACAGGGGGCGAGCCGGGGAGCTGTTTTTT.